This T cell receptor beta chain emerged from a study of PD-1 blockade in classical Hodgkin lymphoma. Clones were read by immunoSEQ multiplex PCR, and TCRdb kept only the in-frame ones, dropping some. The sample has about 13,000 clones, 80% to 95% seen once. Germline V CDR1 and CDR2: MNHEY, SMNVEV (reference sequence). Unmatched junction bases numbered 7, after V lost 6 bases and J lost 7 bases. This CDR3 contains 14 residues. Every patient was affected by relapse after autologous stem cell transplantation, while exposure to brentuximab vedotin was not uniform. Relapsed/refractory classical Hodgkin lymphoma patients had complete, partial or progressive responses.

The chain couples TRBV27 to TRBJ2-1, with TRBD1 matching 9 bases. This receptor was identified in a human donor with classical Hodgkin lymphoma. The sequences come from peripheral blood mononuclear cells (PBMCs), collected at baseline. The CDR3 protein is CASREQGAGNEQFF. The CDR3 DNA follows: TGTGCCAGCAGGGAACAGGGGGCTGGGAATGAGCAGTTCTTC.